The clone carrying this TCR beta chain showed up just a few times. What it binds is not known. These data are taken from a study of T cell repertoires in cytomegalovirus infection. From germline, CDR1 is DFQATT and CDR2 SNEGSKA (reference sequence). The junction had 10 bases not matched to a gene; V was cut back by 1 base and J by 8 bases. The CDR3 has 15 residues. TCRdb re-called the reads with MiXCR, one entry per CDR3 protein. Of about half a million distinct CDR3 sequences listed, roughly 34% were seen once; the top ten hold 17%. This TCR came from a human donor in good health (CMV status not recorded). Some clones in this sample may be carry-over from other donors' samples. The source was cultured PBMCs, collected from culture after CMV antigen stimulation. The chain uses TRBV20-1 and TRBJ2-1; 8 bases are shared with TRBD2. CDR3 sequence reads: CSARVQAGEAYEQFF. The CDR3 nucleotides are TGCAGTGCTAGAGTACAAGCGGGAGAAGCGTATGAGCAGTTCTTC.